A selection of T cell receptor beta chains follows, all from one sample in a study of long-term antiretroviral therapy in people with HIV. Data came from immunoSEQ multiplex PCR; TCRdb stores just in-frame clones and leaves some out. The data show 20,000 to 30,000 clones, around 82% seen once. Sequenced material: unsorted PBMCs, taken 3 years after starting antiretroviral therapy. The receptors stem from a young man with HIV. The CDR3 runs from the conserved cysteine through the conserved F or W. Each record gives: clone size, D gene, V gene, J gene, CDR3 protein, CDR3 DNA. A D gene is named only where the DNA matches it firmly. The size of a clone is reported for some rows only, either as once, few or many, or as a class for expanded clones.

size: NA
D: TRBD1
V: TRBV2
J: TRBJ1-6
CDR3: CASSPGTGMSPLHF
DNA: TGTGCCAGCAGCCCGGGGACAGGGATGTCACCCCTCCACTTT

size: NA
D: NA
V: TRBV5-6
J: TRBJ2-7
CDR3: CASSSRGPYEQYF
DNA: TGTGCCAGCAGCTCGAGGGGTCCCTACGAGCAGTACTTC

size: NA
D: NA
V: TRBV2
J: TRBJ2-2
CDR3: CASSDHTGRGSGELFF
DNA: TGTGCCAGCAGTGACCACACAGGGAGGGGTTCCGGGGAGCTGTTTTTT

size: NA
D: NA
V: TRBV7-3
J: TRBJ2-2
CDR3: CASSPRGSTGELFF
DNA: TGTGCCAGCAGCCCCAGGGGAAGCACCGGGGAGCTGTTTTTT

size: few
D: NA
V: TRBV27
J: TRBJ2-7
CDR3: CASSLGGSYEQYF
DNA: TGTGCCAGCAGTTTAGGGGGGTCCTACGAGCAGTACTTC

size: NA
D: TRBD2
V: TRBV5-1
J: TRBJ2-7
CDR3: CASSFVTGGDSYEQYF
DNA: TGCGCCAGCAGCTTCGTGACCGGGGGGGACTCCTACGAGCAGTACTTC

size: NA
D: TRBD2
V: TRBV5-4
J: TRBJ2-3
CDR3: CASSQRLAGGPTDTQYF
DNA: TGTGCCAGCAGCCAACGACTAGCGGGGGGTCCCACAGATACGCAGTATTTT

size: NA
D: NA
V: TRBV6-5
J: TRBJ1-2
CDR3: CASSYSAQVGGYTF
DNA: TGTGCCAGCAGTTACTCTGCACAGGTCGGGGGCTACACCTTC

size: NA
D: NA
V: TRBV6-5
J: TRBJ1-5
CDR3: CASKTGFNQPQHF
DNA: TGTGCCAGCAAAACAGGGTTTAATCAGCCCCAGCATTTT

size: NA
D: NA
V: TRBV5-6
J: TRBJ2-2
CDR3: CASSYVVGANTGELFF
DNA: TGTGCCAGCAGCTACGTCGTGGGTGCGAACACCGGGGAGCTGTTTTTT

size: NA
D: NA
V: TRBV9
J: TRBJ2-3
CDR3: CASSVDGVNTDTQYF
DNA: TGTGCCAGCAGCGTAGACGGGGTTAACACAGATACGCAGTATTTT

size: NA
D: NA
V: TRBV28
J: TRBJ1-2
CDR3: CASSLVGGDLPLYGYTF
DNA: TGTGCCAGCAGTTTAGTAGGGGGAGACCTACCACTCTATGGCTACACCTTC

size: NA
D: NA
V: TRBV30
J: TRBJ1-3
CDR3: CAYVRGSGNTIYF
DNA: TGTGCCTACGTAAGGGGCTCTGGAAACACCATATATTTT

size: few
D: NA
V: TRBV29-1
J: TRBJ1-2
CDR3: CSVRDLWTYGYTF
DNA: TGCAGCGTCCGGGACCTTTGGACCTATGGCTACACCTTC

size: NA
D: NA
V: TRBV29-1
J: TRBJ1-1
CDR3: CSVGGLEAFF
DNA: TGCAGCGTTGGGGGGCTGGAAGCTTTCTTT

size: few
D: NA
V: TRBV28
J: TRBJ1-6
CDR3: CASSPALGDGNSPLHF
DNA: TGTGCCAGCAGCCCCGCCCTAGGCGACGGAAATTCACCCCTCCACTTT

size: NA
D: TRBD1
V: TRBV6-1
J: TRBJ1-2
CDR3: CASRTGQGKGYTF
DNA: TGTGCCAGTCGTACGGGACAGGGGAAGGGCTACACCTTC

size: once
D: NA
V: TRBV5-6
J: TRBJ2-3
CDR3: CASSPGTGPQGDTDTQYF
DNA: TGTGCCAGCAGTCCCGGCACAGGACCTCAAGGCGACACAGATACGCAGTATTTT

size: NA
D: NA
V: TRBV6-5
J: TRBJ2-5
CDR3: CASSYGSEGGIETQYF
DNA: TGTGCCAGCAGTTACGGTTCCGAAGGTGGAATAGAGACCCAGTACTTC

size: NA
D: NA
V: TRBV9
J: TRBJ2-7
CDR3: CASSAGTAGGYEQYF
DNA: TGTGCCAGCAGCGCCGGGACGGCCGGGGGCTACGAGCAGTACTTC

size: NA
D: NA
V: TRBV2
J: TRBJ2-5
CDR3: CASSELDPGARETQYF
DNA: TGTGCCAGCAGTGAACTTGACCCGGGGGCCAGGGAGACCCAGTACTTC

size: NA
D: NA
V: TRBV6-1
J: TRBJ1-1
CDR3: CASSEGWGKAFF
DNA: TGTGCCAGCAGTGAAGGATGGGGGAAAGCTTTCTTT

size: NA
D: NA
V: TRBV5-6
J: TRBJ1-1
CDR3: CASSFTVNTEAFF
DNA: TGTGCCAGCAGCTTTACTGTGAACACTGAAGCTTTCTTT

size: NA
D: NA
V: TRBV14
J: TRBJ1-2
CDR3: CASSQGFGDGYTF
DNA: TGTGCCAGCAGCCAAGGCTTTGGGGATGGCTACACCTTC

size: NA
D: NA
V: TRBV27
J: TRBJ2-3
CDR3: CASKISPSGAQYF
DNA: TGTGCCAGCAAGATTTCCCCGAGTGGCGCGCAGTATTTT

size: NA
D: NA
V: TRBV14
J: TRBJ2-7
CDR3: CASSQEPPGVSEQYF
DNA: TGTGCCAGCAGCCAAGAGCCCCCCGGGGTTAGCGAGCAGTACTTC

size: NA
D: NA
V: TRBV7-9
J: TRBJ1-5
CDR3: CASSLAGGSNQPQHF
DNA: TGTGCCAGCAGCTTAGCGGGGGGCAGTAATCAGCCCCAGCATTTT

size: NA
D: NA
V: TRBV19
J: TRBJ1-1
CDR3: CASRNPQGNTEAFF
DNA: TGTGCCAGTAGGAATCCACAGGGAAACACTGAAGCTTTCTTT

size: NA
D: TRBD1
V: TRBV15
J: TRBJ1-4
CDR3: CATSRDRQGLGEKLFF
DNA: TGTGCCACCAGCAGAGATCGACAGGGGCTAGGGGAAAAACTGTTTTTT

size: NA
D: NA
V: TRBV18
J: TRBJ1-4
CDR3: CASSPPGVTNEKLFF
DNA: TGTGCCAGCTCACCTCCGGGGGTAACTAATGAAAAACTGTTTTTT

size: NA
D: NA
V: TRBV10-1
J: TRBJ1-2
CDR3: CASRNPHRERGYTF
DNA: TGCGCCAGCAGGAATCCTCACAGGGAGCGTGGCTACACCTTC

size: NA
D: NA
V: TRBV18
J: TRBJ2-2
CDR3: CASSPPGGRTGELFF
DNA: TGTGCCAGCTCACCACCGGGGGGGCGCACCGGGGAGCTGTTTTTT

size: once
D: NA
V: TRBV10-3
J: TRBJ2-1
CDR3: CAISESTRAPYNEQFF
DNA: TGTGCCATCAGTGAGTCGACCCGGGCACCCTACAATGAGCAGTTCTTC

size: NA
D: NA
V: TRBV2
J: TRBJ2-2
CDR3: CASSFNWGLAGELFF
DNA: TGTGCCAGCAGTTTCAACTGGGGGTTGGCCGGGGAGCTGTTTTTT

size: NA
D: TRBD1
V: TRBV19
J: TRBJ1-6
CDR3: CASSIPPGGKGSPLHF
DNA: TGTGCCAGTAGTATCCCGCCAGGGGGTAAGGGTTCACCCCTCCACTTT

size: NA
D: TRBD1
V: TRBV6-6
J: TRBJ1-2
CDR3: CASSLEQGALYGYTF
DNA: TGTGCCAGCAGTCTTGAACAGGGGGCCCTTTATGGCTACACCTTC

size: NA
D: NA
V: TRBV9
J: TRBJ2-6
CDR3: CASSAAAAIVSGANVLTF
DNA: TGTGCCAGCAGCGCGGCGGCAGCCATAGTTTCTGGGGCCAACGTCCTGACTTTC

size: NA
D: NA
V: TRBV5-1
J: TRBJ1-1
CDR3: CASSLDSLTEAFF
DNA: TGCGCCAGCAGCTTGGACAGCCTCACTGAAGCTTTCTTT

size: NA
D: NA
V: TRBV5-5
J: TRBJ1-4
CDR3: CASRRAEGLANEKLFF
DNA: TGTGCCAGCAGGAGGGCCGAAGGCCTCGCGAATGAAAAACTGTTTTTT

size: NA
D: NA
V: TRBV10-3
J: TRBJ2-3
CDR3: CAISPSGDTQYF
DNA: TGTGCCATCAGTCCATCGGGGGATACGCAGTATTTT

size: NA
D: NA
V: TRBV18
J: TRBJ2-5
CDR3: CASSPLNQETQYF
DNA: TGTGCCAGCTCACCACTGAACCAAGAGACCCAGTACTTC

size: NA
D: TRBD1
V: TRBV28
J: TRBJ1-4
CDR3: CASSFQGAKLFF
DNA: TGTGCCAGCAGTTTCCAGGGGGCAAAACTGTTTTTT

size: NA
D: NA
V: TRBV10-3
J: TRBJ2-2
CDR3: CAISEISGELFF
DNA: TGTGCCATCAGTGAGATTTCCGGGGAGCTGTTTTTT

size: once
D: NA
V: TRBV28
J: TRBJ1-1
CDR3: CASSFLGGAFF
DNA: TGTGCCAGCAGTTTTTTGGGGGGAGCTTTCTTT

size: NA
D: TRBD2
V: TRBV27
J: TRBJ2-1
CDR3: CASSGRDYNEQFF
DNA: TGTGCCAGCAGTGGGAGGGATTACAATGAGCAGTTCTTC

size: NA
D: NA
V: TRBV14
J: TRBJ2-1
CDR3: CASSQFSRGPSSYNEQFF
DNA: TGTGCCAGCAGCCAATTCTCGCGGGGTCCAAGCTCCTACAATGAGCAGTTCTTC

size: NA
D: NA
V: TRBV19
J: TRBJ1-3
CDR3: CASSKSSGNTIYF
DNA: TGTGCCAGTAGTAAAAGCTCTGGAAACACCATATATTTT

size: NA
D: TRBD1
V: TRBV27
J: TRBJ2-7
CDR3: CASSRGTGGVYEQYF
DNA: TGTGCCAGCAGCCGCGGGACAGGGGGCGTTTACGAGCAGTACTTC

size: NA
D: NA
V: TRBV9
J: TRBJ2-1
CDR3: CASSVETAPYNEQFF
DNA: TGTGCCAGCAGCGTAGAAACGGCCCCCTACAATGAGCAGTTCTTC

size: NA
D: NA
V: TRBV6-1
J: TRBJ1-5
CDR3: CASKARNQPQHF
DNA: TGTGCCAGCAAGGCCCGCAATCAGCCCCAGCATTTT

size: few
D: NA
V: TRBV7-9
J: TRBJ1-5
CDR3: CASSLGDSNQPQHF
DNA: TGTGCCAGCAGCTTAGGGGACAGCAATCAGCCCCAGCATTTT

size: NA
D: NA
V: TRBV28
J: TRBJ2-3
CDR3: CASSFSLEGASEYRTDTQYF
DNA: TGTGCCAGCAGTTTTTCGCTCGAAGGGGCTAGCGAGTACCGCACAGATACGCAGTATTTT

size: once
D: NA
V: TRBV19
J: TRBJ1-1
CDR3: CASKQGTEAFF
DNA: TGTGCCAGTAAACAGGGCACTGAAGCTTTCTTT

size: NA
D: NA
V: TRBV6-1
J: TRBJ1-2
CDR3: CASSQLREGLSGYTF
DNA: TGTGCCAGCAGCCAACTCAGGGAAGGATTGTCAGGCTACACCTTC

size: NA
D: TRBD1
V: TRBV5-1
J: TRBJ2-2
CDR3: CASTSGTGESGELFF
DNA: TGCGCCAGCACCTCCGGGACAGGGGAATCCGGGGAGCTGTTTTTT

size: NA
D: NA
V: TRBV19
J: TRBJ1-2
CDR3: CASSISTGLLGWGYTF
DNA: TGTGCCAGTAGTATTTCAACGGGACTACTAGGCTGGGGCTACACCTTC

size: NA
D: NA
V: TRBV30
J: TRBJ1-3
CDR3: CAWGRLGASGNTIYF
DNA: TGTGCCTGGGGAAGACTGGGGGCCTCTGGAAACACCATATATTTT

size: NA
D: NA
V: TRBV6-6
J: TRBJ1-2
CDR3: CASSSEGSYGYTF
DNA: TGTGCCAGCAGTTCGGAAGGGAGCTATGGCTACACCTTC

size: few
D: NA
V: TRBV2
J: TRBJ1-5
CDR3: CASSVEGSNQPQHF
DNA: TGTGCCAGCAGTGTCGAGGGATCTAATCAGCCCCAGCATTTT

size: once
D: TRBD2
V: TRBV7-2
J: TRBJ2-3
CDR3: CASSLGSGGPPDTQYF
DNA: TGTGCCAGCAGCTTAGGGAGCGGGGGGCCCCCCGATACGCAGTATTTT